These 23 T cell receptor beta chains were all obtained from the same sample, sequenced in a study of breast tumors, draining lymph nodes, adjacent tissues. TCRdb redid the calling of the multiplex PCR reads with MiXCR, one entry per CDR3 protein. The table lists about 89,000 distinct CDR3 sequences, 25% to 35% of them singletons. The lymph nodes were axillary draining lymph nodes from breast cancer patients. Specimen: axillary lymph node tissue. The source of these receptors is a female donor with breast cancer. Some clones in this sample may be carry-over from other donors' samples.

Comments on this clonotype: The CDR3 ends on some other residue instead of the conserved phenylalanine or tryptophan, so this is likely a read error. It is unclear where the CDR3 begins or ends on the DNA, so no DNA is shown, and the CDR3 is as TCRdb lists it. The rearrangement links TRBV19 to TRBJ2-1; the table's D call, TRBD2, has no DNA check behind it. The germline V gene encodes CDR1 LNHDA and CDR2 SQIVND (reference sequence). The CDR3 spans 8 amino acids, including both terminal residues. CDR3 sequence reads: CASTLWAG.

This clonotype was detected many times. The CDR3: CAWSVSGGYEQYF. CDR3 sequence (DNA): TGTGCCTGGAGTGTATCCGGGGGCTACGAGCAGTACTTC. The genes are TRBV30 and TRBJ2-7, with TRBD2 as a possible D gene (6 bases). CDR3 length: 13 residues. V was trimmed by 0 bases and J by 3 bases, leaving 9 bases between them. CDR1 is GTSNPN, CDR2 SVGIG, per germline (reference sequence).

Concerning this clonotype: The limits of the CDR3 on the DNA are not certain, so only TCRdb's listed CDR3 is given. The chain couples TRBV11-2 to TRBJ2-7. The CDR3 extends over 18 residues, inclusive of both ends. Per germline, CDR1 SGHAT and CDR2 FQNNGV. The CDR3 sequence is CASSFYICSANGAQEQYF.

This clonotype was seen ten or more times. J is TRBJ2-2 and V is TRBV12-3 or TRBV12-4; perhaps TRBD2 as D (6 bases). The CDR3 has 12 amino acids. DNA of the CDR3: TGTACCACGCAGCGGGTCACCGGGGAGCTGTTTTTT. Protein: CTTQRVTGELFF.

There are many counts of this clonotype. This chain links TRBV7-9 with TRBJ2-7; 12 positions match TRBD2. After removal of 6 bases from V and 6 bases from J, the junction contained 6 bases not matched to a gene. CDR1 and CDR2 from the germline V gene are SEHNR and FQNEAQ (reference sequence). CDR3 length: 14 amino acids. The chain's CDR3 is CASRPTSGSSEQYF. The CDR3 bases are TGTGCCAGCAGACCGACTAGCGGGAGCAGCGAGCAGTACTTC.

This clonotype has ten or more counts. The chain is built from TRBV5-4 and TRBJ2-2; 7 positions agree with TRBD2. Trimming removed 4 bases from V and 2 bases from J; junction bases left unmatched: 8. The length of the CDR3 is 16 residues. Germline CDR1 and CDR2: SGHNT and YYREEE (reference sequence). CDR3 region: CASSPLTGGNTGELFF. The CDR3 coding sequence is TGTGCCAGCAGCCCACTTACGGGGGGAAACACCGGGGAGCTGTTTTTT.

This clonotype has only a few counts. The chain has TRBV5-1 and TRBJ1-1, with D possibly being TRBD1 (6 bases). V was shortened by 1 base and J by 6 bases, with 13 bases between the two germline ends. This CDR3 has 14 residues. The germline gives CDR1 SGHRS, CDR2 YFSETQ. The CDR3 region has the DNA TGCGCCAGCAGCTTGAGGGCAGGGGCAGCTGAAGCTTTCTTT. This codes for CASSLRAGAAEAFF.

Comments on this clonotype: The junction and the germline gene differ at one end; a read error may be behind it. The chain has TRBV12-3 or TRBV12-4 and TRBJ1-2; 8 nucleotides align to TRBD1. This CDR3 contains 12 residues. The CDR3 DNA follows: TGTGCCAGCAACGGACAGGGCGATGGCTATGCCTTC. Its protein is CASNGQGDGYAF.

The chain joins TRBV10-1 to TRBJ2-7, with TRBD1 as a possible D gene (6 bases). V shed 5 bases and J shed 5 bases, with 16 bases lying between them. This CDR3 is built from 14 residues. Germline-derived CDR1 and CDR2 are WNHNN and SYGVQD (reference sequence). CDR3 in amino acids: CASSPQGQFNEQYF. The CDR3 DNA sequence: TGCGCCAGCAGTCCCCAAGGACAGTTCAACGAGCAGTACTTC.

V usage is TRBV5-8 and J usage is TRBJ2-1, with 9 nucleotides matching TRBD2. The CDR3 runs to 15 residues. From germline, CDR1 is SGHTS and CDR2 YDEGEE. After removal of 4 bases from V and 10 bases from J, the junction contained 12 bases not matched to a gene. Here the CDR3 DNA reads TGTGCCAGCAGCCTGGGAATAGCGGGGGCCGGGGAGCAGTTCTTC. The encoded protein is CASSLGIAGAGEQFF.

In this sample, this clonotype turned up many times. V gene TRBV10-3 combines with J gene TRBJ2-7; D might be TRBD2 (6 bases). Germline V gives CDR1 ENHRY, CDR2 SYGVKD. V gave up 6 bases and J gave up 6 bases, with 15 bases separating them. This CDR3 is 13 amino acids long. DNA of the CDR3: TGTGCCATCAGGACTAGTCTCTCCGCCGAGCAGTACTTC. It encodes CAIRTSLSAEQYF.

This clonotype was counted ten times or more. This chain uses TRBV29-1 with TRBJ2-1; 7 bases fit TRBD2. V was clipped by 4 bases and J by 6 bases; unmatched bases: 9. Germline CDR1 SQVTM, CDR2 ANQGSEA. CDR3 length: 14 amino acids. The CDR3: CSVVSGALLNEQFF. The CDR3 DNA is TGCAGCGTTGTGAGCGGGGCCCTTCTCAATGAGCAGTTCTTC.

This clonotype has at least ten counts. The gene calls are TRBV2 and TRBJ2-7; no reliable D call. V was shortened by 3 bases and J by 3 bases, with 3 bases between the two germline ends. CDR3 length equals 11 residues. CDR1 SNHLY and CDR2 FYNNEI come from the germline V gene. The CDR3 spells CASSEFYEQYF. In DNA, the CDR3 is TGTGCCAGCAGTGAGTTCTACGAGCAGTACTTC.

This clonotype was counted many times. V usage is TRBV12-3 or TRBV12-4 and J usage is TRBJ1-5, with D perhaps matching TRBD1 (5 bases). V was shortened by 7 bases and J by 11 bases, with 24 bases between the two germline ends. This CDR3 region has 15 residues. CDR3 in amino acids: CASTDRSGGWGAQHF. Written as DNA, the CDR3 is TGTGCCAGCACCGACAGATCGGGGGGATGGGGGGCCCAGCATTTT.

This clonotype has ten or more counts. This chain links TRBV14 with TRBJ2-2; the D gene is possibly TRBD2 (6 bases). The CDR3 spans 16 residues. Germline V gene data show CDR1 as SGHDN and CDR2 as FVKESK. Trimming cost V 4 bases and J 2 bases, with 14 bases left between them. The CDR3 DNA is TGTGCCAGCAGCCGAATACCGGGAGATAACACCGGGGAGCTGTTTTTT. Translating gives CASSRIPGDNTGELFF. Variable domain in full (rest from reference TRBV14 and TRBJ2-2): EAGVTQFPSHSVIEKGQTVTLRCDPISGHDNLYWYRRVMGKEIKFLLHFVKESKQDESGMPNNRFLAERTGGTYSTLKVQPAELEDSGVYFCASSRIPGDNTGELFFGEGSRLTVL.

This clonotype came up many times. The chain recombines TRBV6-6 with TRBJ1-2, with unresolved D. V lost 0 bases to trimming and J lost 3 bases, with 11 bases between them. The CDR3 runs to 15 residues. Germline V gene sequence: CDR1 MNHNY, CDR2 SVGAGI (reference sequence). The CDR3 DNA reads TGTGCCAGCAGTTACTCGAATCGGGTGGACTATGGCTACACCTTC. It yields the protein CASSYSNRVDYGYTF.

This clonotype came up many times. The chain is built from TRBV5-6 and TRBJ1-5, with D tentatively TRBD1 (5 bases). Per germline, CDR1 SGHDT and CDR2 YYEEEE. This CDR3 is 15 amino acids long. The V end was cut by 4 bases, the J end by 2 bases, with 13 bases between. The CDR3 sequence is CASSVWGAGNQPQHF. CDR3 coding DNA: TGTGCCAGCAGCGTGTGGGGCGCCGGCAATCAGCCCCAGCATTTT.

This clonotype was detected ten times or more. The J gene is TRBJ2-4, the V gene TRBV6-6; the match to TRBD1 covers 7 bases. The V gene end was trimmed by 7 bases and the J gene end by 0 bases; junction bases not matched to a gene: 6. There are 15 residues in the CDR3. Germline V CDR1 and CDR2: MNHNY, SVGAGI (reference sequence). DNA of the CDR3: TGTGCCAGCAACACAGGGGACGCAGCCAAAAACATTCAGTACTTC. Translation: CASNTGDAAKNIQYF.

The chain joins TRBV27 to TRBJ2-5, with 7 bases that match TRBD2. CDR3 length: 15 residues. Trimming at V came to 0 bases and at J to 6 bases, leaving 7 bases not matched to a gene. The germline V gene encodes CDR1 MNHEY and CDR2 SMNVEV (reference sequence). Here the CDR3 reads CASSLSRGVEQTQYF. Here the CDR3 DNA reads TGTGCCAGCAGTTTATCTCGGGGGGTGGAACAGACCCAGTACTTC.

A remark on this clonotype: One end of the junction varies from germline; a read error may be responsible. The CDR3: CANSLAGGVMNTEAFF. The DNA for the CDR3 is TGTGCCAACAGCTTAGCGGGGGGAGTCATGAACACTGAAGCTTTCTTT. The V gene is TRBV7-2, the J gene TRBJ1-1, with D perhaps matching TRBD1 (5 bases). The CDR3 runs to 16 residues. CDR1 SGHTA and CDR2 FQGNSA come from the germline V gene.

This clonotype was seen repeatedly, ten times or more. The rearrangement uses TRBV7-2 and TRBJ2-5, with a possible D match to TRBD2 (5 bases). V was clipped by 1 base and J by 2 bases, with 11 bases between them. This CDR3 contains 15 residues. Germline V CDR1 and CDR2: SGHTA, FQGNSA. The CDR3 nucleotides are TGTGCCAGCAGCTTAGTTACCGGGGAACAAGAGACCCAGTACTTC. This sequence encodes CASSLVTGEQETQYF.

Only a few counts were recorded for this clonotype. The CDR3 is CASSYRTSGRDTQYF. In DNA, the CDR3 is TGTGCCAGCAGCTACCGGACTAGCGGGAGGGATACGCAGTATTTT. V usage is TRBV5-4 and J usage is TRBJ2-3; 14 nucleotides match TRBD2. The length of the CDR3 is 15 residues. Losses at the gene ends were 3 bases for V and 6 bases for J; bases not matched to a gene: 3. Germline-derived CDR1 and CDR2 are SGHNT and YYREEE (reference sequence).

This clonotype was recorded a few times. One end of the junction is discordant with germline, which a read error may explain. The gene calls are TRBV6-1 and TRBJ2-5; 7 positions match TRBD1. There are 15 residues in the CDR3. Germline V gene data show CDR1 as MNHNS and CDR2 as SASEGT. DNA of the CDR3: TGTGCCAGCAGTCACCCGGGACAGATAAAAGAGATCCAGTACTTC. It specifies CASSHPGQIKEIQYF.